This T cell receptor beta chain originates from a study of blood T cell repertoires in COVID-19. Across the whole study: The study drew acute and convalescent COVID-19 samples from the United States, Italy and Spain. T cells, B-cell-depleted T cells, or PBMCs provided the cDNA or gDNA that served as material.

Generated by immunoSEQ multiplex PCR, the TCRdb table keeps only in-frame clones and is missing some. This sample carries fewer than 20,000 clones, about 90% of them seen once, and the ten largest clones take around 4.7%. The CDR3 is 14 amino acids. The ends were cut back, 4 bases at V and 7 bases at J, with 14 bases in the middle. Germline V lookup: CDR1 SGDLS, CDR2 YYNGEE. This receptor was obtained from a man between 60 and 75 years old with active COVID-19. The V and J genes are TRBV9 and TRBJ1-4, with D possibly being TRBD1 (5 bases). The source material was peripheral blood. The CDR3 is CASSPSGGGEKLFF. As DNA, the CDR3 is TGTGCCAGCAGCCCATCCGGGGGTGGTGAAAAACTGTTTTTT. Full variable domain (missing parts from reference TRBV9 and TRBJ1-4): DSGVTQTPKHLITATGQRVTLRCSPRSGDLSVYWYQQSLDQGLQFLIQYYNGEERAKGNILERFSAQQFPDLHSELNLSSLELGDSALYFCASSPSGGGEKLFFGSGTQLSVL.